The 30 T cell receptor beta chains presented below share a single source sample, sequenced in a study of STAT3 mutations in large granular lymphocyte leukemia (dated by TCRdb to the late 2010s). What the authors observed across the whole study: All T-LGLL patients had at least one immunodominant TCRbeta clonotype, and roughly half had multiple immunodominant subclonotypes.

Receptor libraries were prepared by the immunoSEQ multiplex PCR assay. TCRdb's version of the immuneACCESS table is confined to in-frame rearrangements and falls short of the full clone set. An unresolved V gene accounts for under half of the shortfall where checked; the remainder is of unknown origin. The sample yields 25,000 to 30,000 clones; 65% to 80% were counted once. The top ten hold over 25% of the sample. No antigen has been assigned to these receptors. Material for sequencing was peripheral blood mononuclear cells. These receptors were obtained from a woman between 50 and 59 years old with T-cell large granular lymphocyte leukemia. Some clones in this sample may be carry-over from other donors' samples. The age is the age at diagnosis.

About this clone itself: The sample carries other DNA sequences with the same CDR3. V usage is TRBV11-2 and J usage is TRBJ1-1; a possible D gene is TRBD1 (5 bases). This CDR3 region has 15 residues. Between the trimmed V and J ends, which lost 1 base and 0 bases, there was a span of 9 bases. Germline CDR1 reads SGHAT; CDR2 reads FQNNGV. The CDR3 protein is CASSLAGTLNTEAFF. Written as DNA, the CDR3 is TGTGCCAGCAGCTTAGCCGGGACGTTGAACACTGAAGCTTTCTTT.

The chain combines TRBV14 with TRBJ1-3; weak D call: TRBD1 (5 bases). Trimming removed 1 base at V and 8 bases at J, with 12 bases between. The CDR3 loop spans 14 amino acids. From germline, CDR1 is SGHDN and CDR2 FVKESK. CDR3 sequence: CASSQAYRRDTIYF. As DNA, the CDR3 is TGTGCCAGCAGCCAAGCTTACAGGCGAGACACCATATATTTT.

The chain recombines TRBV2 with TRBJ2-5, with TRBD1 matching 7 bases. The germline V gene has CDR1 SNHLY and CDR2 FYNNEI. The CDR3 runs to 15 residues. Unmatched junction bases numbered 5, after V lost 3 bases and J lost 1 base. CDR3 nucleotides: TGTGCCAGCAGTGATAGAGGGGACAGCCAAGAGACCCAGTACTTC. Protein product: CASSDRGDSQETQYF.

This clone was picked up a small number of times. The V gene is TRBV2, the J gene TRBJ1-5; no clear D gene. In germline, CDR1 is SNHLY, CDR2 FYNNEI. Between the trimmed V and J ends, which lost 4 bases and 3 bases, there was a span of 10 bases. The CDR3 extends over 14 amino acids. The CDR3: CASSANGNNQPQHF. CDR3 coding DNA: TGTGCCAGCAGTGCGAATGGGAACAATCAGCCCCAGCATTTT.

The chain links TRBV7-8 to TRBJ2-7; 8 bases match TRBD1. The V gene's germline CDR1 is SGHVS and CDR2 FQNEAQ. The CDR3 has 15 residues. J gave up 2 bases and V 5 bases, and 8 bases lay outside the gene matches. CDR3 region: CASSLGQATTYEQYF. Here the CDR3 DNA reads TGTGCCAGCAGCCTGGGACAGGCGACGACCTACGAGCAGTACTTC. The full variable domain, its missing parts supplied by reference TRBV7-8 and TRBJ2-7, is GAGVSQSPRYKVAKRGQDVALRCDPISGHVSLFWYQQALGQGPEFLTYFQNEAQLDKSGLPSDRFFAERPEGSVSTLKIQRTQQEDSAVYLCASSLGQATTYEQYFGPGTRLTVT.

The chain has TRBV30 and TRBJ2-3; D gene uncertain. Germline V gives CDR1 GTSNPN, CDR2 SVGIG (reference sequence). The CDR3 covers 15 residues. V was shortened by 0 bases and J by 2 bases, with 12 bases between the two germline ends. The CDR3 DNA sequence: TGTGCCTGGAGTGTAAGACAAGTCTTCACAGATACGCAGTATTTT. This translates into CAWSVRQVFTDTQYF.

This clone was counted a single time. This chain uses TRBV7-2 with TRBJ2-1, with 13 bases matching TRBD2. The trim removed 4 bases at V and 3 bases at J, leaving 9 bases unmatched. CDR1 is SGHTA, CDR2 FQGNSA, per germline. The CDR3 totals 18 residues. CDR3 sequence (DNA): TGTGCCAGCAGCTCCGGAGGGGGACTAGCGGGAAACTACAATGAGCAGTTCTTC. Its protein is CASSSGGGLAGNYNEQFF.

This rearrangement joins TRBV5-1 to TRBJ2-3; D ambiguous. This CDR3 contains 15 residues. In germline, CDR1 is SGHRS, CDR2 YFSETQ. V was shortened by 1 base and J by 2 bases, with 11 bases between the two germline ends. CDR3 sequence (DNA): TGCGCCAGCAGCTTGTATACGACGGCCACAGATACGCAGTATTTT. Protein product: CASSLYTTATDTQYF.

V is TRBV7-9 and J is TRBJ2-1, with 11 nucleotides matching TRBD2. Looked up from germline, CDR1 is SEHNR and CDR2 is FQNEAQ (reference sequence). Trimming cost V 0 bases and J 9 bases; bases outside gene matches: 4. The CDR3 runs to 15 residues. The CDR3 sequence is CASSLASGRAGEQFF. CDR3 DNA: TGTGCCAGCAGCTTAGCTAGCGGGAGGGCCGGTGAGCAGTTCTTC.

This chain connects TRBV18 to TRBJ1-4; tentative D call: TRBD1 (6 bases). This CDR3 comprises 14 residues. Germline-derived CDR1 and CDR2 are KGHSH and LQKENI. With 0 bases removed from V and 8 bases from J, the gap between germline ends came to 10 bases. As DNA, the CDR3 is TGTGCCAGCTCACCACCGGGGGCTGTAGAAAAACTGTTTTTT. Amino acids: CASSPPGAVEKLFF. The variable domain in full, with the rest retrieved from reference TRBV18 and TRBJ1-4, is NAGVMQNPRHLVRRRGQEARLRCSPMKGHSHVYWYRQLPEEGLKFMVYLQKENIIDESGMPKERFSAEFPKEGPSILRIQQVVRGDSAAYFCASSPPGAVEKLFFGSGTQLSVL.

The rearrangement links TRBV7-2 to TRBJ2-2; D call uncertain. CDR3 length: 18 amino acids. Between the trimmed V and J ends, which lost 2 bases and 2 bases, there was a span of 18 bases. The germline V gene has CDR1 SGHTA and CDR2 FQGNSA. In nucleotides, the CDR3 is TGTGCCAGCAGCTTACGTGGGCAAACCAGAGTAAACACCGGGGAGCTGTTTTTT. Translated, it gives CASSLRGQTRVNTGELFF. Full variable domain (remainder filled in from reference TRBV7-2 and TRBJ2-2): GAGVSQSPSNKVTEKGKDVELRCDPISGHTALYWYRQSLGQGLEFLIYFQGNSAPDKSGLPSDRFSAERTGGSVSTLTIQRTQQEDSAVYLCASSLRGQTRVNTGELFFGEGSRLTVL.

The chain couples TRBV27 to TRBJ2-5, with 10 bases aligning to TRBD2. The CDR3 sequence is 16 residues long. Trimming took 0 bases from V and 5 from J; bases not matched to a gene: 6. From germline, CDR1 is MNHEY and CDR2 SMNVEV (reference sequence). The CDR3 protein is CASSLSPAGGRETQYF. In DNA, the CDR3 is TGTGCCAGCAGTTTATCACCAGCGGGAGGGAGGGAGACCCAGTACTTC.

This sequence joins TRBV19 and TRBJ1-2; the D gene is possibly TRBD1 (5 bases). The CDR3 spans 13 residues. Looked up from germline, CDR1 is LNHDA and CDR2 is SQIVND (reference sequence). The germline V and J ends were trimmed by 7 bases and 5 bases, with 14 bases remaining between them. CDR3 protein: CASNDRDSYGYTF. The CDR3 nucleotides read TGTGCCAGTAACGACAGAGACTCTTATGGCTACACCTTC.

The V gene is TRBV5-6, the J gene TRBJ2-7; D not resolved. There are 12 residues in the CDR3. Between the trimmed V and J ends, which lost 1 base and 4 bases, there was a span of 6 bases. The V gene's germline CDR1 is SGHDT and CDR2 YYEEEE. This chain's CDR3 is CASSLTVYEQYF. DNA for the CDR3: TGTGCCAGCAGCTTGACAGTTTACGAGCAGTACTTC.

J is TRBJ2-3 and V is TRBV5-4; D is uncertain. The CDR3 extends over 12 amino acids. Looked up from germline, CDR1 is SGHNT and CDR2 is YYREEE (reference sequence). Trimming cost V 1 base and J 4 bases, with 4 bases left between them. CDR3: CASSLYADTQYF. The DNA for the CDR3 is TGTGCCAGCAGCTTGTATGCAGATACGCAGTATTTT.

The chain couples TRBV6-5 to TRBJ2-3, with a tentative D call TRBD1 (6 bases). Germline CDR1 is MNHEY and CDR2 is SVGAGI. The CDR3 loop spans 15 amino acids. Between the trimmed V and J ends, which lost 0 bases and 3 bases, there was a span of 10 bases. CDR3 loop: CASSYSWGHTDTQYF. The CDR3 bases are TGTGCCAGCAGTTACTCATGGGGGCATACAGATACGCAGTATTTT.

The CDR3 loop is CASSMEQDYGYTF. The CDR3 DNA follows: TGTGCCAGTAGTATGGAGCAGGACTATGGCTACACCTTC. V usage is TRBV19 and J usage is TRBJ1-2; D is unresolved. The CDR3 loop spans 13 amino acids. CDR1 is LNHDA, CDR2 SQIVND, per germline (reference sequence). The V end lost 3 bases, the J end lost 3 bases, and 8 bases lay between the germline ends.

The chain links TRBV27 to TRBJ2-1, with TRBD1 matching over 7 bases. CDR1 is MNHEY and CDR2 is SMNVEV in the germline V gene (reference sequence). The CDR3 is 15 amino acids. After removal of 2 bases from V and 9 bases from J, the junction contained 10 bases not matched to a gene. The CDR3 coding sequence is TGTGCCAGCAGTTTAGGGACAGCGGCGGGTGGTGAGCAGTTCTTC. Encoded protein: CASSLGTAAGGEQFF.

The CDR3 is CASSLGSRSYEQYF. The CDR3 DNA sequence: TGTGCCAGCAGCTTGGGCTCACGCTCCTACGAGCAGTACTTC. The rearrangement joins TRBV7-9 to TRBJ2-7, with D hard to call. Trimming stripped 3 bases from V and 0 bases from J, with 9 bases between. Per germline, CDR1 SEHNR and CDR2 FQNEAQ (reference sequence). The CDR3 runs 14 residues.

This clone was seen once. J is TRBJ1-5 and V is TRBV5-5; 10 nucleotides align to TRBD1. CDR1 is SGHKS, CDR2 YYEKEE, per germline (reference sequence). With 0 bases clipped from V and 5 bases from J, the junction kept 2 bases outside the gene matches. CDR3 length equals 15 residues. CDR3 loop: CASSLAGTGDQPQHF. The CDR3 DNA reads TGTGCCAGCAGCTTGGCCGGGACAGGGGATCAGCCCCAGCATTTT.

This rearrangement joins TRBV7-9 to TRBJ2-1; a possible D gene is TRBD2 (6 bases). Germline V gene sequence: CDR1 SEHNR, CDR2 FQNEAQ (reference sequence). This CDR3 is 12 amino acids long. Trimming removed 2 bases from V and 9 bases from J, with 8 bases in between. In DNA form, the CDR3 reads TGTGCCAGCAGCTTACTGGGGGGTGAGCAGTTCTTC. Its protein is CASSLLGGEQFF.

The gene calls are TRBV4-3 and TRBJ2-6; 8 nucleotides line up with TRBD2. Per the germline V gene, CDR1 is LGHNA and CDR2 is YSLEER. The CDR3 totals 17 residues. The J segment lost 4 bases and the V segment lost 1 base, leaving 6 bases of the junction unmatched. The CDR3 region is CASSQGGGSSGANVLTF. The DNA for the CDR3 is TGCGCCAGCAGCCAAGGCGGGGGGTCTTCCGGGGCCAACGTCCTGACTTTC.

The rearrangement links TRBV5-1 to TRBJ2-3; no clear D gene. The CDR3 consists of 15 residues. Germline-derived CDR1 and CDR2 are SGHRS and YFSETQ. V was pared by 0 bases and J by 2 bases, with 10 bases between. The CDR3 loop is CASSLGNSYTDTQYF. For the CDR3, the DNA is TGCGCCAGCAGCTTGGGTAACAGCTACACAGATACGCAGTATTTT.

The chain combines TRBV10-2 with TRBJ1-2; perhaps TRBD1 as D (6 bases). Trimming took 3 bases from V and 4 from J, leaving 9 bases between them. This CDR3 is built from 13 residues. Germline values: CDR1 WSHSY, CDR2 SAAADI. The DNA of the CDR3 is TGCGCCAGCAGTGATAGGGGGGCCTATGGCTACACCTTC. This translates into CASSDRGAYGYTF.

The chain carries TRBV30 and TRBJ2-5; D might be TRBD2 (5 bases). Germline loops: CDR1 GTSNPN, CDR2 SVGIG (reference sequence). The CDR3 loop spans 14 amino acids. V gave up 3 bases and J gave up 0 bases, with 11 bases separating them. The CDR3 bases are TGTGCCTGGAGCATCGGGGTGGACCAAGAGACCCAGTACTTC. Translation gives CAWSIGVDQETQYF.

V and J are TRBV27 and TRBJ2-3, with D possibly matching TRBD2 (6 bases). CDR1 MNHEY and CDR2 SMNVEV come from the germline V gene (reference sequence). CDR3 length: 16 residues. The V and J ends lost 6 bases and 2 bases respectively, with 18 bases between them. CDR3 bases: TGTGCCAGCAGCCAGCTCACTAGCCTTTCCACAGATACGCAGTATTTT. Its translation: CASSQLTSLSTDTQYF.

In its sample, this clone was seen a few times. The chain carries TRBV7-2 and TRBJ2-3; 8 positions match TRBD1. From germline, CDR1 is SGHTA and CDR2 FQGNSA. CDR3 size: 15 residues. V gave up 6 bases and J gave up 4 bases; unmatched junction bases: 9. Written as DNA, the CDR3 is TGTGCCAGCAGGGGACTCAGGGGGCGGTCAGATACGCAGTATTTT. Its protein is CASRGLRGRSDTQYF.

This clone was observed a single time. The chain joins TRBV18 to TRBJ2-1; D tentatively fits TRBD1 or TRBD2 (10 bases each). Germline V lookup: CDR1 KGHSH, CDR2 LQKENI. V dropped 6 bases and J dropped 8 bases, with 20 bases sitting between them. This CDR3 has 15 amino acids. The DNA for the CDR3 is TGTGCCAGCTCCCCCACTAGCGGGACAGGGGATGAGCAGTTCTTC. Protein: CASSPTSGTGDEQFF. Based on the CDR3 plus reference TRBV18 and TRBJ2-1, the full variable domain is NAGVMQNPRHLVRRRGQEARLRCSPMKGHSHVYWYRQLPEEGLKFMVYLQKENIIDESGMPKERFSAEFPKEGPSILRIQQVVRGDSAAYFCASSPTSGTGDEQFFGPGTRLTVL.

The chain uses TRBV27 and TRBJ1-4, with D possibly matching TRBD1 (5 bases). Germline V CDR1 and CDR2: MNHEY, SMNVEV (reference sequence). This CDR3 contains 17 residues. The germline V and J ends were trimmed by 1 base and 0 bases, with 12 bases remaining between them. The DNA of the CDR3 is TGTGCCAGCAGTTTATGGGGCAGACTTCCAACTAATGAAAAACTGTTTTTT. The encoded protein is CASSLWGRLPTNEKLFF.

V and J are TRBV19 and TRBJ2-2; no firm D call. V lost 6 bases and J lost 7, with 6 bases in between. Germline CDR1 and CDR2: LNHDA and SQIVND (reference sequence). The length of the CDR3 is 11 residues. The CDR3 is CASRQSGELFF. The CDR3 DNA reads TGTGCCAGTAGACAGAGCGGGGAGCTGTTTTTT.